This is a list of T cell receptor beta chains from one sample in a study of CD8 T cells in ankylosing spondylitis. TCRdb re-called the 5' RACE reads through MiXCR, storing one row per CDR3 protein. The repertoire holds about 150,000 distinct CDR3 sequences, with about 42% as singletons. Sequenced input: synovial fluid, either unsorted or a sorted T cell fraction (not recorded which). The source is a male donor with ankylosing spondylitis. Each CDR3 is given with its conserved first and last residue. The D gene is left open where the match is weak. Where a row states a size, it is once, few, many or the class of an expanded clone; other rows omit it.

V: TRBV7-6
J: TRBJ2-2
D: TRBD2
size: .
DNA: TGTGCCAGCAGCTTATATACGGGAGGAACCGGGGAGCTGTTTTTT
CDR3: CASSLYTGGTGELFF

V: TRBV4-3
J: TRBJ2-5
D: .
size: many
DNA: TGCGCCAGCAGCCAATTTCGAGAGGGGATAAGGGAGACCCAGTACTTC
CDR3: CASSQFREGIRETQYF

V: TRBV9
J: TRBJ2-3
D: .
size: .
DNA: TGTGCCAGCAGCGTCGGTGGTTGGGGCACAGATACGCAGTATTTT
CDR3: CASSVGGWGTDTQYF

V: TRBV4-1
J: TRBJ2-7
D: TRBD1
size: few
DNA: TGCGCCAGCAGCGAGGTTCCAAATCCGGGACAGGGGGCGGACGAGCAGTACTTC
CDR3: CASSEVPNPGQGADEQYF

V: TRBV29-1
J: TRBJ2-7
D: .
size: few
DNA: TGCAGCGTTGAAGATCCGCGGGACAGCTCCTACGAGCAGTACTTC
CDR3: CSVEDPRDSSYEQYF

V: TRBV12-3/TRBV12-4
J: TRBJ2-2
D: .
size: .
DNA: TGTGCCAGAAGTTTTAGCCCCCTTCTGCGGACAGCGTGGACCGGGGAGCTGTTTTTT
CDR3: CARSFSPLLRTAWTGELFF

V: TRBV3-1
J: TRBJ2-2
D: .
size: many
DNA: TGTGCCAGCAGCCAAAAGGGTGTATTTTGGACCGGGGAGCTGTTTTTT
CDR3: CASSQKGVFWTGELFF

V: TRBV9
J: TRBJ2-1
D: TRBD2
size: .
DNA: TGTGCCAGCAGCGTAGCGGGGGGCTCCTACAATGAGCAGTTCTTC
CDR3: CASSVAGGSYNEQFF

V: TRBV4-3
J: TRBJ2-6
D: .
size: medium-sized
DNA: TGCGCCAGCAGCCAAGATTCAAGCCTCCCGGGCGGGGCCAACGTCCTGACTTTC
CDR3: CASSQDSSLPGGANVLTF

V: TRBV5-6
J: TRBJ2-2
D: TRBD2
size: .
DNA: TGTGCCAGCAAAGTGGGCAGGACTAGCGGGATGGTTGGCACCGGGGAGCTGTTTTTT
CDR3: CASKVGRTSGMVGTGELFF

V: TRBV20-1
J: TRBJ1-1
D: .
size: .
DNA: TGCAGTGCCCCCCTGGTTGCCCGAGCTTTCTTT
CDR3: CSAPLVARAFF

V: TRBV20-1
J: TRBJ2-5
D: .
size: few
DNA: TGCAGTGCTACGGATATTGACAGCCTCCAAGAGACCCAGTACTTC
CDR3: CSATDIDSLQETQYF

V: TRBV2
J: TRBJ2-5
D: .
size: .
DNA: TGTGCCAGGTCGACCGATGTGGAGACCCAGTACTTC
CDR3: CARSTDVETQYF

V: TRBV5-1
J: TRBJ1-5
D: TRBD1
size: few
DNA: TGCGCCAGCAGCTTGGGGCCAGGGGGTCAGCCCCAGCATTTT
CDR3: CASSLGPGGQPQHF

V: TRBV18
J: TRBJ2-7
D: .
size: .
DNA: TGTGCCAGCTCACCTGCCAGCCCTGTATGGGGAGAGCAGTACTTC
CDR3: CASSPASPVWGEQYF

V: TRBV4-1
J: TRBJ1-5
D: TRBD1
size: many
DNA: TGCGCCAGCAGCCTTACCCCGGGACAGGGCAATCAGCCCCAGCATTTT
CDR3: CASSLTPGQGNQPQHF

V: TRBV1
J: TRBJ2-1
D: .
size: few
DNA: TGCACCAGCAGCCAAGATTGGGGACTAGCGTATGAGCAGTTCTTC
CDR3: CTSSQDWGLAYEQFF

V: TRBV7-8
J: TRBJ1-6
D: .
size: many
DNA: TGTGCCAGCAGCCGGACGGTCTTCTATAATTCACCCCTCCACTTT
CDR3: CASSRTVFYNSPLHF

V: TRBV10-3
J: TRBJ2-1
D: .
size: .
DNA: TGTGCCATCAGCGAGGGAGGTGAGCAGTTCTTC
CDR3: CAISEGGEQFF

V: TRBV20-1
J: TRBJ1-2
D: TRBD1
size: .
DNA: TGCAGTGCCCCAGGGACAGCTGAATCCGATGATAACTATGGCTACACCTTC
CDR3: CSAPGTAESDDNYGYTF

V: TRBV4-3
J: TRBJ1-1
D: .
size: .
DNA: TGCGCCAGCAGCCAAGAAGGCGGGGACCGGACTTGGACTGAAGCTTTCTTT
CDR3: CASSQEGGDRTWTEAFF

V: TRBV20-1
J: TRBJ2-4
D: TRBD1
size: many
DNA: TGCAGTGCCCCAGCCCGAAGGACAGGGGTGGACATTCAGTACTTC
CDR3: CSAPARRTGVDIQYF

V: TRBV7-6
J: TRBJ2-7
D: .
size: .
DNA: TGTGCCAGCAGCGTCACAGCGCACTACGAGCAGTACTTC
CDR3: CASSVTAHYEQYF

V: TRBV5-1
J: TRBJ2-7
D: .
size: few
DNA: TGCGCCAGCAGCTTGGTCACAGGTCTCTACGAGCAGTACTTC
CDR3: CASSLVTGLYEQYF

V: TRBV2
J: TRBJ2-3
D: .
size: few
DNA: TGTGCCAGCAGTGAAGCAGATACGCAGTATTTT
CDR3: CASSEADTQYF

V: TRBV7-9
J: TRBJ2-1
D: .
size: .
DNA: TGTGCCAGCAGCCCTCGGGTCCGACTAAACAATGAGCAGTTCTTC
CDR3: CASSPRVRLNNEQFF

V: TRBV6-2/TRBV6-3
J: TRBJ2-3
D: TRBD2
size: few
DNA: TGTGCCAGCAGTTACGATAGCGGGGGGGCAGATACGCAGTATTTT
CDR3: CASSYDSGGADTQYF

V: TRBV20-1
J: TRBJ2-5
D: TRBD2
size: .
DNA: TGCAGTGCTAGAGTAGGGGCGGGAGATGGAGAGACCCAGTACTTC
CDR3: CSARVGAGDGETQYF

V: TRBV29-1
J: TRBJ1-3
D: .
size: .
DNA: TGCAGCGTTCGGGGACCTGGAAACACCATATATTTT
CDR3: CSVRGPGNTIYF

V: TRBV5-1
J: TRBJ1-1
D: .
size: .
DNA: TGCGCCAGCAGCTTGGCTTGGGGCTCGGGCACTGAAGCTTTCTTT
CDR3: CASSLAWGSGTEAFF

V: TRBV12-3/TRBV12-4
J: TRBJ2-1
D: .
size: few
DNA: TGTGCCAGCAGTTTATTTAAAGGGGGAGGGGGCTGTTGCAATGAGCAGTTCTTC
CDR3: CASSLFKGGGGCCNEQFF

V: TRBV28
J: TRBJ2-5
D: .
size: .
DNA: TGTGCCAGCAGTCGAGGACCGGGACACTCCGAAGAGACCCAGTACTTC
CDR3: CASSRGPGHSEETQYF

V: TRBV7-2
J: TRBJ1-2
D: .
size: few
DNA: TGTGCCAGCAGCCGACCAACTCCGGGACTAAGCTATGGCTACACCTTC
CDR3: CASSRPTPGLSYGYTF

V: TRBV7-9
J: TRBJ2-2
D: .
size: many
DNA: TGTGCCAGCAGCGGGGCCGTCACCGGGGAGCTGTTTTTT
CDR3: CASSGAVTGELFF

V: TRBV3-1
J: TRBJ1-1
D: .
size: .
DNA: TGTGCCAGCAGGCCTGAGGGAGGCACTGAAGCTTTCTTT
CDR3: CASRPEGGTEAFF

V: TRBV24-1
J: TRBJ2-7
D: TRBD2
size: .
DNA: TGTGCCACCAGTCACCCGACTAGCGGGAGAGGAAGCCTTCACTTC
CDR3: CATSHPTSGRGSLHF

V: TRBV28
J: TRBJ1-1
D: .
size: medium-sized
DNA: TGTGCCAGCAGTTTACGGACCTCCAGCACTGAAGCTTTCTTT
CDR3: CASSLRTSSTEAFF

V: TRBV19
J: TRBJ2-1
D: .
size: .
DNA: TGTGCCAGTAGTTCCCCAGGGTATTACAATGAGCAGTTCTTC
CDR3: CASSSPGYYNEQFF

V: TRBV12-3/TRBV12-4
J: TRBJ1-1
D: .
size: few
DNA: TGTGCCAGCAGTATCCCCTGGTTAAGGGATAAGAACACTGAAGCTTTCTTT
CDR3: CASSIPWLRDKNTEAFF

V: TRBV7-8
J: TRBJ2-7
D: .
size: .
DNA: TGTGCCAGCACCCAGTCGGGCGAGCAGTACTTC
CDR3: CASTQSGEQYF

V: TRBV12-3/TRBV12-4
J: TRBJ1-2
D: .
size: .
DNA: TGTGCCAGCAGTCTTCACAGGAAGCAGGCCTATGGCTACACCTTC
CDR3: CASSLHRKQAYGYTF

V: TRBV28
J: TRBJ2-7
D: .
size: .
DNA: TGTGCCAGGAGTCTGGTGCCGCCGCCTTGGGAGCAGTACTTC
CDR3: CARSLVPPPWEQYF

V: TRBV10-3
J: TRBJ2-5
D: .
size: once
DNA: TGTGCCATCAGTGAACCGGGACCCAAAGAGACCCAGTACTTC
CDR3: CAISEPGPKETQYF

V: TRBV12-3/TRBV12-4
J: TRBJ2-7
D: .
size: few
DNA: TGTGCCAGCAGTTTGCCCCTGGCAGTTGGAAACGAGCAGTACTTC
CDR3: CASSLPLAVGNEQYF

V: TRBV5-6
J: TRBJ2-7
D: TRBD1
size: .
DNA: TGTGCCAGCAGCTTGGTTCGGGACAGGGCCTCCTACGAGCAGTACTTC
CDR3: CASSLVRDRASYEQYF

V: TRBV24-1
J: TRBJ2-2
D: .
size: few
DNA: TGTGCCACCAGTGATTTGTTCAGGGGTGGGGAGCTGTTTTTT
CDR3: CATSDLFRGGELFF

V: TRBV7-9
J: TRBJ2-1
D: .
size: .
DNA: TGTGCCAGCATGGGGGTAAGGAATGAGCAGTTCTTC
CDR3: CASMGVRNEQFF

V: TRBV4-1
J: TRBJ1-4
D: .
size: .
DNA: TGCGCCAGCAGCTGGGGACACTCAGCAACTAATGAAAAACTGTTTTTT
CDR3: CASSWGHSATNEKLFF

V: TRBV7-2
J: TRBJ1-2
D: TRBD1
size: .
DNA: TGTGCCAGCAGCTCCGAGACAGGGAATGGCTACACCTTC
CDR3: CASSSETGNGYTF

V: TRBV20-1
J: TRBJ1-6
D: TRBD1
size: few
DNA: TGCAGTGCTAAACCGGGACAGGTCAAACCCCTCCACTTT
CDR3: CSAKPGQVKPLHF

V: TRBV25-1
J: TRBJ1-2
D: .
size: few
DNA: TGTGCCAGCAGTGAATTAGGACAGCTCCTGGACGGCTACACCTTC
CDR3: CASSELGQLLDGYTF

V: TRBV12-3/TRBV12-4
J: TRBJ1-4
D: .
size: many
DNA: TGTGCCAGCAGCCCCGGGGGGGTGGAAAAACTGTTTTTT
CDR3: CASSPGGVEKLFF

V: TRBV4-3
J: TRBJ1-2
D: .
size: .
DNA: TGCGCCAGCAGCCAAGATGCCGACTCAGGAGGCTTCTATGGCTACACCTTC
CDR3: CASSQDADSGGFYGYTF

V: TRBV4-2
J: TRBJ1-2
D: .
size: .
DNA: TGTGCCAGCAGCCAAGATTCCCCCTCTGGGGGCTACACCTTC
CDR3: CASSQDSPSGGYTF

V: TRBV20-1
J: TRBJ2-3
D: .
size: .
DNA: TGCAGTTGGGGTTACACAGATACGCAGTATTTT
CDR3: CSWGYTDTQYF